The rows below give T cell receptor beta chains drawn from one sample of a study of blood T cell repertoires in COVID-19. Here immunoSEQ multiplex PCR was the method, and the copy in TCRdb shows in-frame clones only, minus some. The sample records some 700,000 clones, around 90% being singletons. Material: peripheral blood. The receptor set was obtained from a young woman with acute or convalescent COVID-19. The CDR3 runs from the conserved cysteine through the conserved F or W. The D gene is left open where the match is weak. Size tells how often a clone was seen (once, few, many) or the class of an expanded clone, and some rows leave it out.

TGTGCCAGCAGTGGCCAGGGGAGTGTCACTGAAGCTTTCTTT | CASSGQGSVTEAFF | TRBV2 | 14 | . | . | TRBJ1-1
TGCGCCAGCAGCCAAGACCAGCAGGGATACTACAATGAGCAGTTCTTC | CASSQDQQGYYNEQFF | TRBV4-1 | 16 | . | . | TRBJ2-1
TGTGCCAGTGGTCAAAGCCTTTTCTACGAGCAGTACTTC | CASGQSLFYEQYF | TRBV19 | 13 | . | once | TRBJ2-7
TGTGCCAGCGCCTCGGGGATCTATGGCTACACCTTC | CASASGIYGYTF | TRBV6-5 | 12 | . | . | TRBJ1-2
TGTGCCAGCAGCCCAGGGGGTTTAGCCAAAAACATTCAGTACTTC | CASSPGGLAKNIQYF | TRBV3-1/TRBV3-2 | 15 | TRBD1 | . | TRBJ2-4
TGCGCCAGCTTTACTGGGACTAGCGGGCCAAAGGGGGATACGCAGTATTTT | CASFTGTSGPKGDTQYF | TRBV10-1 | 17 | TRBD2 | . | TRBJ2-3
TGTGCCAGCAGCCAAGGGGGGGCAGGGGGCAGTTCACCCCTCCACTTT | CASSQGGAGGSSPLHF | TRBV3-1/TRBV3-2 | 16 | TRBD1 | . | TRBJ1-6
TGTGCCAGCAGCCCAGGGGGCGGGGAGCTGTTTTTT | CASSPGGGELFF | TRBV9 | 12 | TRBD1 | once | TRBJ2-2
TGTGCCAGCAGCTTTGGCGGGATTCAGCCCCAGCATTTT | CASSFGGIQPQHF | TRBV5-6 | 13 | . | . | TRBJ1-5
TGTGCCATCAGTGATTCCAGCGGGGGGGTCACCGGGGAGCTGTTTTTT | CAISDSSGGVTGELFF | TRBV10-3 | 16 | TRBD2 | once | TRBJ2-2
TGTGCCAGCAGTCCTTGGACAGAGGGTGGGGGCTACACCTTC | CASSPWTEGGGYTF | TRBV6-5 | 14 | . | . | TRBJ1-2
TGTGCCAGCAGCCAAGAGATCACTTATGGCGGGGATGGCTACACCTTC | CASSQEITYGGDGYTF | TRBV3-1/TRBV3-2 | 16 | . | few | TRBJ1-2
TGTGCCAGCACCTCAGCAGGGTCTGAAGCTTTCTTT | CASTSAGSEAFF | TRBV12-3/TRBV12-4 | 12 | . | . | TRBJ1-1
TGCAGTGCTAGTCCCGGGTTTGGAGCTTTCTTT | CSASPGFGAFF | TRBV20-1 | 11 | . | once | TRBJ1-1
TGTGCCAGCAGCCCGCGAGAGGGGGAGCCCCCAGATACGCAGTATTTT | CASSPREGEPPDTQYF | TRBV11-2 | 16 | . | . | TRBJ2-3
TGTGCCAGCAGTCGGACAGGGGGTCCTGGGCCCCAGCATTTT | CASSRTGGPGPQHF | TRBV6-5 | 14 | TRBD1 | . | TRBJ1-5
TGTGCCAGCAGTCCAGGGATGTTTGGAGCTTTCTTT | CASSPGMFGAFF | TRBV5-6 | 12 | . | . | TRBJ1-1
TGTGCCAGCAGACCCGACAGGGCGAGCTCTGGAAACACCATATATTTT | CASRPDRASSGNTIYF | TRBV3-1/TRBV3-2 | 16 | TRBD1 | . | TRBJ1-3
TGTGCCAGCAGCTCCTCCCCTTCTCAGTACTTC | CASSSSPSQYF | TRBV7-9 | 11 | . | . | TRBJ2-7
TGTGCCAGCAGCTGGGGGGGTGCTAACACTGAAGCTTTCTTT | CASSWGGANTEAFF | TRBV11-1 | 14 | . | once | TRBJ1-1
TGTGCCAGCAATTCAGGCGGGGAGCTGTTTTTT | CASNSGGELFF | TRBV2 | 11 | . | . | TRBJ2-2
TGTGCCAGCAGTGAGCTGGGGACAGGGTTAAACTATGGCTACACCTTC | CASSELGTGLNYGYTF | TRBV25-1 | 16 | TRBD1 | . | TRBJ1-2
TGTGCCAGCAGTTACTCACGACAGGGCGAGACCCAGTACTTC | CASSYSRQGETQYF | TRBV6-5 | 14 | TRBD1 | . | TRBJ2-5
TGTGCCAGCAAATCAGGACAGGGGGCCCTGTCCCAGCATTTT | CASKSGQGALSQHF | TRBV6-5 | 14 | TRBD1 | . | TRBJ1-5
TGTGCCAGCAGCCAAATAGCGGGCAATGAGCAGTTCTTC | CASSQIAGNEQFF | TRBV3-1/TRBV3-2 | 13 | TRBD2 | . | TRBJ2-1
TGTGCCAGCAGTTACCGAACAGGGGGCGATGGCTACACCTTC | CASSYRTGGDGYTF | TRBV6-5 | 14 | TRBD1 | . | TRBJ1-2
TGCGCCAGCAGCGACGGCTGGGTAGCGGGGAACTACGAGCAGTACTTC | CASSDGWVAGNYEQYF | TRBV10-1 | 16 | TRBD2 | . | TRBJ2-7
TGTGCCATTGGACAGAGTTATAATTCACCCCTCCACTTT | CAIGQSYNSPLHF | TRBV15 | 13 | . | few | TRBJ1-6
TGCAGCGTTGGGGCGGGCAGGGGGCGGTATGGCTACACCTTC | CSVGAGRGRYGYTF | TRBV29-1 | 14 | TRBD1 | . | TRBJ1-2
TGCGCCAGCAGCTTGGGACTAGCGGGGGGGACCACCGGGGAGCTGTTTTTT | CASSLGLAGGTTGELFF | TRBV5-1 | 17 | TRBD2 | . | TRBJ2-2
TGTGCCAGCAGGGGGACTAGCGGGGACACCGGGGAGCTGTTTTTT | CASRGTSGDTGELFF | TRBV4-2 | 15 | TRBD2 | . | TRBJ2-2
TGTGCCAGCAGGCTACAGGGTAGCGGCTACACCTTC | CASRLQGSGYTF | TRBV2 | 12 | . | . | TRBJ1-2
TGTGCCAGCATCCTCACCAGGGGGCGGTACGAGCAGTACTTC | CASILTRGRYEQYF | TRBV2 | 14 | TRBD1 | . | TRBJ2-7
TGTGCCACCAGCAGCCCAGGGGGAAACACCATATATTTT | CATSSPGGNTIYF | TRBV15 | 13 | . | . | TRBJ1-3
TGTGCCAGTCGATTCAGGGGGTTCTCTACCTATGGCTACACCTTC | CASRFRGFSTYGYTF | TRBV19 | 15 | TRBD1 | once | TRBJ1-2
TGTGCCAGCAGCGCGACAGGGGGCGCAGTCACTGAAGCTTTCTTT | CASSATGGAVTEAFF | TRBV9 | 15 | TRBD1 | once | TRBJ1-1
TGTGCCAGCAGCGTAGATACAGGGTGGGGTTACGAGCAGTACTTC | CASSVDTGWGYEQYF | TRBV9 | 15 | . | . | TRBJ2-7
TGCGCCAGCAGCTCCGGGGGGGCCAATACGCAGTATTTT | CASSSGGANTQYF | TRBV5-1 | 13 | TRBD2 | few | TRBJ2-3
TGTGCCAGCAGCAAAGAGGGGGATAGGACCTATGGCTACACCTTC | CASSKEGDRTYGYTF | TRBV21-1 | 15 | . | . | TRBJ1-2
TGTGCCAGCTCACCCGAGAACTATGGCTACACCTTC | CASSPENYGYTF | TRBV18 | 12 | . | . | TRBJ1-2
TGTGCCACCAGCAGAGTACTAGCGGGCACAGATACGCAGTATTTT | CATSRVLAGTDTQYF | TRBV15 | 15 | TRBD2 | . | TRBJ2-3
TGTGCCAGCAGTTTTGCGGGGCCGGATGAGCAGTTCTTC | CASSFAGPDEQFF | TRBV12-3/TRBV12-4 | 13 | . | . | TRBJ2-1
TGTGCCAGCAGCCCCCGGGACAGAGTCTATGGCTACACCTTC | CASSPRDRVYGYTF | TRBV5-5 | 14 | TRBD1 | few | TRBJ1-2
TGTGCCAGCAGCACAGAAGTCAACTATGGCTACACCTTC | CASSTEVNYGYTF | TRBV5-4 | 13 | . | . | TRBJ1-2
TGTGCCAGCAGTCATTTCCCGGGACAGGCCTTGCTCCACTTT | CASSHFPGQALLHF | TRBV6-6 | 14 | TRBD1 | . | TRBJ1-6
TGTGCCAGCTCACAGGCCCGGGACAGCTATGGCTACACCTTC | CASSQARDSYGYTF | TRBV18 | 14 | TRBD1 | few | TRBJ1-2